What follows is one T cell receptor (beta chain) and its context. This sample is drawn from a study of blood T cell repertoires in COVID-19. Looking at the study overall: From the United States, Italy and Spain came samples of acute and convalescent COVID-19. Sources were T cells, B-cell-depleted T cells, or PBMCs; the material itself was cDNA or gDNA.

Methods used by the authors: Researchers report that nucleated cell counts were estimated from reference gene primer amplification. Sequencing used immunoSEQ multiplex PCR; TCRdb keeps in-frame clones, though not all of them. V and J calls and clone size follow that table, whereas D and trimming were derived from the DNA. Of 110,000 to 150,000 clones listed, around 87% are singletons. Looked up from germline, CDR1 is SGHTA and CDR2 is FQGNSA. The CDR3 contains 13 residues. Trimming cost V 3 bases and J 2 bases, with 6 bases left between them. Source material: PBMCs or T cells enriched from blood (not recorded which). The TCR comes from a man in his fifties or sixties who had recovered from COVID-19. This sequence joins TRBV7-2 and TRBJ2-3, with no clear D. The CDR3 DNA reads TGTGCCAGCAGCTTCGTCTTCACAGATACGCAGTATTTT. It is translated as CASSFVFTDTQYF.